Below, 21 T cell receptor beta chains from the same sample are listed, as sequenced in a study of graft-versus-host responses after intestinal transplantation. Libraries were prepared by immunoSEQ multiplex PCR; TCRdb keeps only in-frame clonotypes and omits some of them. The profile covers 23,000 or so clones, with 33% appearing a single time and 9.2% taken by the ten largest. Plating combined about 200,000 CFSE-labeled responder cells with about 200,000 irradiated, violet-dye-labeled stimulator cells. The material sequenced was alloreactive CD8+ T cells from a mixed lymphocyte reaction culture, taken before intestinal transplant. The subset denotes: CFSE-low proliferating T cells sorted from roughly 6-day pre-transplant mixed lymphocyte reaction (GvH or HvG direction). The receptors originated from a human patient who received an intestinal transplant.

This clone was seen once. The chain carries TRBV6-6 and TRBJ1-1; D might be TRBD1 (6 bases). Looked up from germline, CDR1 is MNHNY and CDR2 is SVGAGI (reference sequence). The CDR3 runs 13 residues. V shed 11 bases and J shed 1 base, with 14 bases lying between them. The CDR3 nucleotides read TGTGCCGGGGGGGCAGGGGAGAACACTGAAGCTTTCTTT. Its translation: CAGGAGENTEAFF.

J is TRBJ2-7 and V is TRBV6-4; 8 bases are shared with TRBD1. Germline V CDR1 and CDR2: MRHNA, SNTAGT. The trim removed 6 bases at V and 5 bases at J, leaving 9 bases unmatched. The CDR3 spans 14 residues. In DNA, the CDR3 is TGTGCCAGCAGGATAGGACAGGGTTTGGACGAGCAGTACTTC. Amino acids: CASRIGQGLDEQYF.

CDR3: CASSVQGAPYEQYF. The CDR3 DNA sequence: TGTGCCAGCAGCGTACAGGGGGCCCCCTACGAGCAGTACTTC. The chain employs TRBV7-9 and TRBJ2-7, with TRBD1 matching 9 bases. The CDR3 loop spans 14 amino acids. Germline V CDR1 and CDR2: SEHNR, FQNEAQ (reference sequence). V was clipped by 5 bases and J by 2 bases; unmatched bases: 4.

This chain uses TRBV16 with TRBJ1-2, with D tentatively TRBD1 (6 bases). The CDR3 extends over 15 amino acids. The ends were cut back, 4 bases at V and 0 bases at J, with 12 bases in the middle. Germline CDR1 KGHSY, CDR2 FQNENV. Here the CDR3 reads CASSLSTGPNYGYTF. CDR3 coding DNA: TGTGCCAGCAGCCTCTCGACAGGCCCTAACTATGGCTACACCTTC.

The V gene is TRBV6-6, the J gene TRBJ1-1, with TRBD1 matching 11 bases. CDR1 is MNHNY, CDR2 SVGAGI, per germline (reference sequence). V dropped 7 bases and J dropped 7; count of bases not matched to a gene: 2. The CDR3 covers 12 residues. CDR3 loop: CASTGTGGEAFF. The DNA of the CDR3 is TGTGCCAGCACCGGGACAGGGGGTGAAGCTTTCTTT.

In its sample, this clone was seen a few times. CDR3 coding DNA: TGTGCCAGCAGCTTCAGTCCGACAGGGCAAGAGACCCAGTACTTC. Translation gives CASSFSPTGQETQYF. The chain couples TRBV5-6 to TRBJ2-5, with TRBD1 matching 7 bases. The junction had 6 bases not matched to a gene; V was cut back by 2 bases and J by 2 bases. CDR3 length: 15 residues. The germline CDR1 and CDR2 sequences are SGHDT and YYEEEE.

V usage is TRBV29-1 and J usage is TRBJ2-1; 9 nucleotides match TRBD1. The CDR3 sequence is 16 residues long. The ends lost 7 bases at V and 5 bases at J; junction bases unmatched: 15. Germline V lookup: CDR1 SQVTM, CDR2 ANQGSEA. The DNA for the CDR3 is TGCAGCGCCGAGGGGGGAGGACAGGGGTACGACAATGAGCAGTTCTTC. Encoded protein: CSAEGGGQGYDNEQFF.

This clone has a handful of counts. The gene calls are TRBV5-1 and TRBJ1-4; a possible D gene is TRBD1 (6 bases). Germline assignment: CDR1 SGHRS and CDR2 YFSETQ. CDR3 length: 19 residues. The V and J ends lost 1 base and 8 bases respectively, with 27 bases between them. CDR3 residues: CASSLLPSDYRVGGEKLFF. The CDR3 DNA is TGCGCCAGCAGCTTGCTTCCCTCGGATTACAGGGTGGGGGGGGAAAAACTGTTTTTT.

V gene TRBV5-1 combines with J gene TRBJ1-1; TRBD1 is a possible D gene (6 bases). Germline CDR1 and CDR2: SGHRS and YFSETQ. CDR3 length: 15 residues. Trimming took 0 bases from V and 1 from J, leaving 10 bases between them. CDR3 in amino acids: CASSLVGTQNTEAFF. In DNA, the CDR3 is TGCGCCAGCAGCTTGGTGGGGACACAGAACACTGAAGCTTTCTTT.

CDR3 in amino acids: CASSKVPINQPQHF. The CDR3 bases are TGTGCCAGCAGCAAAGTACCGATCAATCAGCCCCAGCATTTT. This chain connects TRBV21-1 to TRBJ1-5. TRBV21-1 is a pseudogene segment. The CDR3 sequence is 14 residues long.

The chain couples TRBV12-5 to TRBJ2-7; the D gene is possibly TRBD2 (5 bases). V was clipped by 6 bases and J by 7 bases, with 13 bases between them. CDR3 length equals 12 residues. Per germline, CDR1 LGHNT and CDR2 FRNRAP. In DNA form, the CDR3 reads TGTGCTAGTGGCCTCCCCTCGGGGGAGCAGTACTTC. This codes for CASGLPSGEQYF.

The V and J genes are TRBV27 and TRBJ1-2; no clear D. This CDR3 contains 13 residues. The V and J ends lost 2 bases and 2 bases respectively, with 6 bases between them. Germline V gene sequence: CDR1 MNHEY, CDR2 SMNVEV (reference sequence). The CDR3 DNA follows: TGTGCCAGCAGTTTAGCCGGGAACTATGGCTACACCTTC. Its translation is CASSLAGNYGYTF.

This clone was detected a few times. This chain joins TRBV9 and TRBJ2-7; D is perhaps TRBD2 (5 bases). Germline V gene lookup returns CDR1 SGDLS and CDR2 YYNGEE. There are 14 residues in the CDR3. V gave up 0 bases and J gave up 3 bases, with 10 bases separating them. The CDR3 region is CASSVGGPHYEQYF. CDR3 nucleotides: TGTGCCAGCAGCGTAGGAGGGCCCCACTACGAGCAGTACTTC.

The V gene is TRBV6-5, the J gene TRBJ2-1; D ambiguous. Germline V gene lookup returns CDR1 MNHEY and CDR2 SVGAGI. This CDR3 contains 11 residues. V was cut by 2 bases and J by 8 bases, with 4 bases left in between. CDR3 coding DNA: TGTGCCAGCAGTTACGGGGATGAGCAGTTCTTC. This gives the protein CASSYGDEQFF.

CDR3 loop: CASSLVTGEEGEKLFF. In nucleotides, the CDR3 is TGTGCCAGCAGTTTAGTGACAGGGGAGGAGGGTGAAAAACTGTTTTTT. V and J are TRBV27 and TRBJ1-4; 8 nucleotides agree with TRBD1. The V and J ends lost 2 bases and 7 bases, in that order; junction bases with no gene match: 9. This CDR3 comprises 16 residues. CDR1 and CDR2 from the germline V gene are MNHEY and SMNVEV (reference sequence). Using reference TRBV27 and TRBJ1-4 for the parts outside the CDR3, the full variable domain is EAQVTQNPRYLITVTGKKLTVTCSQNMNHEYMSWYRQDPGLGLRQIYYSMNVEVTDKGDVPEGYKVSRKEKRNFPLILESPSPNQTSLYFCASSLVTGEEGEKLFFGSGTQLSVL.

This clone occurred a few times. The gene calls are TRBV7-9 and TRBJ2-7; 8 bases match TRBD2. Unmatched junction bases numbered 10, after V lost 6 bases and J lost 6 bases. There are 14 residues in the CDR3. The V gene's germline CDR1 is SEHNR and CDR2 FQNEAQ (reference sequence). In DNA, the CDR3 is TGTGCCAGCAGTTCAAGCGGGGGCCCCTCCGAGCAGTACTTC. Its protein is CASSSSGGPSEQYF.

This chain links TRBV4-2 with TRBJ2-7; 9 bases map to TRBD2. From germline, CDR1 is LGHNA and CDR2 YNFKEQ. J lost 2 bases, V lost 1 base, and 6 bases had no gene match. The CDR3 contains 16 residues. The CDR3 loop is CASSQAEASGTYEQYF. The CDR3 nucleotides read TGTGCCAGCAGCCAAGCCGAAGCTAGCGGGACCTACGAGCAGTACTTC.

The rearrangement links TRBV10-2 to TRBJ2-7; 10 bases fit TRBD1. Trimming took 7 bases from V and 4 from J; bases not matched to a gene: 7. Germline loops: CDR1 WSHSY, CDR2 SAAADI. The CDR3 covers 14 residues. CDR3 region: CASISGTGDYEQYF. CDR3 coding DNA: TGCGCCAGCATCTCCGGGACAGGGGATTACGAGCAGTACTTC.

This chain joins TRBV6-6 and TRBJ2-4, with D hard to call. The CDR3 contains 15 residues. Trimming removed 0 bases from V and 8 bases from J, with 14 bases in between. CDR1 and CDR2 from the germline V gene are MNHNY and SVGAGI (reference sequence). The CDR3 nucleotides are TGTGCCAGCAGTTACTCGCTACCGGGTCCAGACATTCAGTACTTC. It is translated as CASSYSLPGPDIQYF.

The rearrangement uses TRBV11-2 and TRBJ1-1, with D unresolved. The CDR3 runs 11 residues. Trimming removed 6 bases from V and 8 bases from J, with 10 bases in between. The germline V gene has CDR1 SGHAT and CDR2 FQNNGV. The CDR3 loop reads CASSRTLEAFF. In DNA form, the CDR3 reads TGTGCCAGCAGTCGGACCTTGGAAGCTTTCTTT. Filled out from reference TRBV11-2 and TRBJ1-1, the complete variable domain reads EAGVAQSPRYKIIEKRQSVAFWCNPISGHATLYWYQQILGQGPKLLIQFQNNGVVDDSQLPKDRFSAERLKGVDSTLKIQPAKLEDSAVYLCASSRTLEAFFGQGTRLTVV.

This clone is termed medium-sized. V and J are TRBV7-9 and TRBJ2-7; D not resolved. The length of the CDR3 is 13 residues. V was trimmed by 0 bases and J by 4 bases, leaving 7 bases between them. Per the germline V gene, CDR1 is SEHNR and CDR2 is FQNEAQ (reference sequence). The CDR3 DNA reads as TGTGCCAGCAGCTTAGCTGTTGATTACGAGCAGTACTTC. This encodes CASSLAVDYEQYF.